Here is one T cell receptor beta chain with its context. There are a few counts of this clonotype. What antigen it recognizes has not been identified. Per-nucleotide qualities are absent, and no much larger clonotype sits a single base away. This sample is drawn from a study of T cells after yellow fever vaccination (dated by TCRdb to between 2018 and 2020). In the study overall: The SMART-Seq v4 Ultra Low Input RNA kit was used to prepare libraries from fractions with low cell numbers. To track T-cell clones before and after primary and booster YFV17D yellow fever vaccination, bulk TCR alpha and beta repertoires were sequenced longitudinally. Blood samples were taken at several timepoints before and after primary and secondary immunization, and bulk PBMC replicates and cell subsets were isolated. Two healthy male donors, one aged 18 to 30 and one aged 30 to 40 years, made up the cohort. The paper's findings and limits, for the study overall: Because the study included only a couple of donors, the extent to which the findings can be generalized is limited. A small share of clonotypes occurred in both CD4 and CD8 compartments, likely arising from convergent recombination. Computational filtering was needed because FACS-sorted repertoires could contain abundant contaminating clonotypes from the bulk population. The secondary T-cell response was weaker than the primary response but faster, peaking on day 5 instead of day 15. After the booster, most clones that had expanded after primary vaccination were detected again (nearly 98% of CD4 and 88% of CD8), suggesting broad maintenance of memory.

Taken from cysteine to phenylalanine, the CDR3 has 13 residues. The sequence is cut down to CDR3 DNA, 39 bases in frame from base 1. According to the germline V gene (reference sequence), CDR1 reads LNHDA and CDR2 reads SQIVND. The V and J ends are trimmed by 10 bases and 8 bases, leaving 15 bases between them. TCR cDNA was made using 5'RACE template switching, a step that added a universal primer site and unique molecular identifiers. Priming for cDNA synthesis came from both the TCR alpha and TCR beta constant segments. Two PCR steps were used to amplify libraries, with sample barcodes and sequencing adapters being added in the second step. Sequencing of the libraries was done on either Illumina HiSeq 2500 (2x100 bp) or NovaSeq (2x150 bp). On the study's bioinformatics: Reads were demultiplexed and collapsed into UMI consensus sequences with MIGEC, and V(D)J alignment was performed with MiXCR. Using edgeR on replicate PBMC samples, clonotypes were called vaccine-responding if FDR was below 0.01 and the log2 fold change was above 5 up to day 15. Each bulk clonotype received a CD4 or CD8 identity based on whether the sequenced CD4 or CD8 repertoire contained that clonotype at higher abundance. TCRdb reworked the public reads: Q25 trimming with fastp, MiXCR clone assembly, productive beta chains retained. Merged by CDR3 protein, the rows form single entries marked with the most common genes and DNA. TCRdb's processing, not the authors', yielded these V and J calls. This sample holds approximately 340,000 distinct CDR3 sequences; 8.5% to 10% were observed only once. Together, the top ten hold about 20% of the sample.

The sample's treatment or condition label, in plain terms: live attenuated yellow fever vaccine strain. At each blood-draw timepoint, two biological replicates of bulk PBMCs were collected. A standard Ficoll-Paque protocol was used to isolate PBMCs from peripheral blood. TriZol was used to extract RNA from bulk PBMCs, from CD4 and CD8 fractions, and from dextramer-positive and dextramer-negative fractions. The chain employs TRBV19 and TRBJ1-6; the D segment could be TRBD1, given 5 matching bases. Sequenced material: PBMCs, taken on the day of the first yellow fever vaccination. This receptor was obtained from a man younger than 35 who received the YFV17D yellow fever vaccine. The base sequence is TGTGCCACCCAGGGCGGGTCGTATTCACCCCTCCACTTT. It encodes CATQGGSYSPLHF.